This T cell receptor beta chain was profiled in a study of blood T cell repertoires in COVID-19. On the study more broadly: T cells, B-cell-depleted T cells, or PBMCs provided the cDNA or gDNA that served as material.

TCRdb's table, derived via immunoSEQ multiplex PCR, lists solely in-frame clones and lacks some. The profile shows about 49,000 clones, approximately 95% of them singletons. From germline, CDR1 is SGDLS and CDR2 YYNGEE. CDR3 length: 15 amino acids. Losses at the gene ends were 8 bases for V and 2 bases for J; bases not matched to a gene: 3. The chain uses TRBV9 and TRBJ2-4; 14 bases map to TRBD2. The receptor's source is a man in his fifties or sixties with COVID-19, enrolled during active disease. The material sequenced was peripheral blood. CDR3 coding DNA: TGTGCCAGGACTAGCGGGAGGGCTTCCAAAAACATTCAGTACTTC. Protein product: CARTSGRASKNIQYF.